Shown below are 2 T cell receptor beta chains from a single sample sequenced in a study of CD8 T cells in Susac syndrome. An amount of RNA that ranged from about 0.45 to 1 ug was reverse transcribed with random hexamers. Via MiXCR, TCRdb re-called the immunoSEQ multiplex PCR reads, giving one row per CDR3 protein. This repertoire shows some 130,000 distinct CDR3 sequences, just under 95% found once; its top ten account for over 0.15%. Sample: CD8+ T cells from PBMCs. These receptors were collected from a human donor with Susac syndrome.

J is TRBJ1-4 and V is TRBV5-4; D is unclear. The CDR3 totals 14 residues. V lost 0 bases and J lost 8, with 11 bases in between. The germline V gene has CDR1 SGHNT and CDR2 YYREEE (reference sequence). The CDR3 coding sequence is TGTGCCAGCAGCTTGGGGTGGGGAGAGGAAAAACTGTTTTTT. It translates to CASSLGWGEEKLFF.

This chain connects TRBV7-9 to TRBJ2-1; TRBD1 aligns across 12 bases. V trimming: 7 bases; J trimming: 3 bases; junction bases outside the gene matches: 16. There are 19 residues in the CDR3. The V gene's germline CDR1 is SEHNR and CDR2 FQNEAQ (reference sequence). The CDR3, as DNA: TGTGCCAGCAACAACCGGGACAGGGGGCCCCGGAGGGACTACAATGAGCAGTTCTTC. It codes for CASNNRDRGPRRDYNEQFF.